The present T cell receptor beta chain was sequenced within a study of cytomegalovirus exposure and HLA in healthy donors. Study conclusions and caveats: A later analysis showed that HLA-associated TCR beta chains had undergone more clonal expansion than equally common others. Accurate prediction of HLA-A and HLA-B alleles (for most subjects) was reportedly achieved from TCR beta sequences.

Concerning this clone: Its cognate antigen is unknown.

The PCR ran on 60 Vbeta and 13 Jbeta primers. Under the authors' procedure: About 10 million shared chains were among 65 million to 85 million unique TCR beta chains counted in a later analysis. This table comes from immunoSEQ multiplex PCR, and its TCRdb copy is limited to in-frame clones, with some not included. D and trimming come from the DNA, and the V and J calls and clone size come from that table. The table includes more than 100,000 clones, about 83% detected once. Per the germline V gene, CDR1 is SGDLS and CDR2 is YYNGEE. The CDR3 runs 15 residues. V lost 3 bases, J lost 9 bases, and 10 bases stayed unmatched.

The sequenced sample was PBMCs. J is TRBJ2-5 and V is TRBV9; 11 bases fit TRBD1. The receptor was isolated from a woman aged 40 to 50 in good health and CMV-seropositive. DNA of the CDR3: TGTGCCAGCAGCGCCTCTGGGACAGGGGGGGAGGCCCAGTACTTC. It codes for CASSASGTGGEAQYF. The whole variable domain, filled in from reference TRBV9 and TRBJ2-5, reads DSGVTQTPKHLITATGQRVTLRCSPRSGDLSVYWYQQSLDQGLQFLIQYYNGEERAKGNILERFSAQQFPDLHSELNLSSLELGDSALYFCASSASGTGGEAQYFGPGTRLLVL.